The sequence of this T cell receptor (beta chain) was determined in a study of identical twins. From germline, CDR1 is DFQATT and CDR2 SNEGSKA (reference sequence). The CDR3 has 15 amino acids. With 6 bases removed from V and 0 bases from J, the gap between germline ends came to 18 bases. MiXCR, applied by TCRdb to the 5' RACE reads, yields one record per CDR3 protein. The sample shows around 690,000 distinct CDR3 sequences, around 21% of them seen only once. The table lists this clonotype with a few counts. These same data were also listed under a study on T cells expressing NK-cell markers.

Sequenced sample: PBMCs. The V call is TRBV20-1, the J call TRBJ2-7; D gene uncertain. The sequence came from a woman aged 18-30 years in good health. This CDR3 is CSATNRRLSSYEQYF. The DNA for the CDR3 is TGCAGTGCCACGAACCGCAGACTTAGCTCCTACGAGCAGTACTTC.